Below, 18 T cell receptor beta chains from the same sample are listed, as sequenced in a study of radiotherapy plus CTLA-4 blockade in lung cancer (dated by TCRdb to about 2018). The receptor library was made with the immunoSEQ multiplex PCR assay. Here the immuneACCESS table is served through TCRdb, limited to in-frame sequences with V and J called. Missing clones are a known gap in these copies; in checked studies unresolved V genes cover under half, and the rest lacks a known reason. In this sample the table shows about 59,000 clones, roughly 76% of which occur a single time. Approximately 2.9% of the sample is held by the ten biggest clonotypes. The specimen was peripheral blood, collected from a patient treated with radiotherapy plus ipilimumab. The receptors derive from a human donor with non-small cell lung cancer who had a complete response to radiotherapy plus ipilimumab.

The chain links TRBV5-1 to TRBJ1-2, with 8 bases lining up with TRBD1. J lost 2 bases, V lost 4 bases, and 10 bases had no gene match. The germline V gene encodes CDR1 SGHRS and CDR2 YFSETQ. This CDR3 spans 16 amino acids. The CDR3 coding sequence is TGCGCCAGCAGCCCGGGACAGGCCTCAATCAACTATGGCTACACCTTC. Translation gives CASSPGQASINYGYTF. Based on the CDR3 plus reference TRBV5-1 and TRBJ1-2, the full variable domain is KAGVTQTPRYLIKTRGQQVTLSCSPISGHRSVSWYQQTPGQGLQFLFEYFSETQRNKGNFPGRFSGRQFSNSRSEMNVSTLELGDSALYLCASSPGQASINYGYTFGSGTRLTVV.

The CDR3, as DNA: TGTGCCAGCAGCGCAGAGGGACTAGCGGGGAAGGTTGAGCAGTTCTTC. Residues: CASSAEGLAGKVEQFF. The rearrangement links TRBV5-4 to TRBJ2-1, with 13 bases fitting TRBD2. The germline V gene encodes CDR1 SGHNT and CDR2 YYREEE (reference sequence). The CDR3 totals 16 residues. Germline trimming cut 4 bases from V and 9 bases from J; bases unmatched to any gene: 10.

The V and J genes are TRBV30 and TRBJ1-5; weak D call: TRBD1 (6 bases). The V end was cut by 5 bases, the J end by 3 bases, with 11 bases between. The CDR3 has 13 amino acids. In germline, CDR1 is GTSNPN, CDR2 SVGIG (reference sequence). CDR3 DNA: TGTGCCTGGGCCTACAGGGACAATCAGCCCCAGCATTTT. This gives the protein CAWAYRDNQPQHF.

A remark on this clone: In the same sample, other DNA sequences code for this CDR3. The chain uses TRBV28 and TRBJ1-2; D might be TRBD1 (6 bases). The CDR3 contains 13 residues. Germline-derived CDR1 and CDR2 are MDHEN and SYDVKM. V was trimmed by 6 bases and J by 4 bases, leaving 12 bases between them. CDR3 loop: CASSPGRGYGYTF. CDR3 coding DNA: TGTGCCAGCAGCCCGGGCAGGGGCTATGGCTACACCTTC.

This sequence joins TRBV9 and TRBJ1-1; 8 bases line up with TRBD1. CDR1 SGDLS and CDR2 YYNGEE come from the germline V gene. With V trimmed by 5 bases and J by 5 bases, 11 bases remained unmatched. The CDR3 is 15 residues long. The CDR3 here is CASRPTGQAGTEAFF. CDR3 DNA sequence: TGTGCCAGCAGACCGACGGGACAGGCGGGAACTGAAGCTTTCTTT.

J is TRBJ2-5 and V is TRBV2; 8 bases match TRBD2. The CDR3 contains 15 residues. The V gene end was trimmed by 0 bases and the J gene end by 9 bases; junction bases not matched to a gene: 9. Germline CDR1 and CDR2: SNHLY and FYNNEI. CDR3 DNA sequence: TGTGCCAGCAGTGAAGCTTGGACTAGCTTGGCGGCCCAGTACTTC. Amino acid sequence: CASSEAWTSLAAQYF. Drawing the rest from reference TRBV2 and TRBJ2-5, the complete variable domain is EPEVTQTPSHQVTQMGQEVILRCVPISNHLYFYWYRQILGQKVEFLVSFYNNEISEKSEIFDDQFSVERPDGSNFTLKIRSTKLEDSAMYFCASSEAWTSLAAQYFGPGTRLLVL.

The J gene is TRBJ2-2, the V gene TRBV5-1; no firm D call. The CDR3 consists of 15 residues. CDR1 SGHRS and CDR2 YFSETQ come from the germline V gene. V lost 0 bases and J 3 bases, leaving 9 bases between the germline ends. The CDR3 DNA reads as TGCGCCAGCAGCTTGGCTCTGTCCGACACCGGGGAGCTGTTTTTT. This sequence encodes CASSLALSDTGELFF.

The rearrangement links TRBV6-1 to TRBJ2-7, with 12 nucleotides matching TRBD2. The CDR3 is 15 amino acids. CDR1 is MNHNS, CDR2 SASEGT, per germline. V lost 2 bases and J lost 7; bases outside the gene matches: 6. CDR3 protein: CASSEPGLAGWEQYF. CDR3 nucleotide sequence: TGTGCCAGCAGTGAACCCGGACTAGCGGGATGGGAGCAGTACTTC.

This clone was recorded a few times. CDR3 sequence: CASSGTPNEKLFF. In DNA form, the CDR3 reads TGTGCCAGTTCCGGGACACCAAATGAAAAACTGTTTTTT. The chain has TRBV10-3 and TRBJ1-4; D is possibly TRBD1 (6 bases). V dropped 10 bases and J dropped 5 bases, with 14 bases sitting between them. The CDR3 is made up of 13 amino acids. Per germline, CDR1 ENHRY and CDR2 SYGVKD.

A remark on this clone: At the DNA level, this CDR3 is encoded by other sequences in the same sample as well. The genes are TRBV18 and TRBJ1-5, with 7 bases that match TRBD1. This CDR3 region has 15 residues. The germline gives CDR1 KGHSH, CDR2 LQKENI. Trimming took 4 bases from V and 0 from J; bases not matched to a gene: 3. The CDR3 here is CASSQTGYSNQPQHF. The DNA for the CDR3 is TGTGCCAGCTCACAGACAGGGTATAGCAATCAGCCCCAGCATTTT.

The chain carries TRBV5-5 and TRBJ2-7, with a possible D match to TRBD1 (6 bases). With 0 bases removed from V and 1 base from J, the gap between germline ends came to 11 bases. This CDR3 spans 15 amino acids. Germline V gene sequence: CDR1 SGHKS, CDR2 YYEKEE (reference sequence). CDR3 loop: CASSLATGSSYEQYF. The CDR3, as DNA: TGTGCCAGCAGCTTGGCCACAGGGAGTTCCTACGAGCAGTACTTC.

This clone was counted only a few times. This CDR3 reads CASSPLVSESSGNTIYF. The DNA for the CDR3 is TGTGCCAGCTCACCACTGGTATCGGAGAGCTCTGGAAACACCATATATTTT. J is TRBJ1-3 and V is TRBV18; D is undetermined. The CDR3 extends over 17 amino acids. Germline lookup yields CDR1 KGHSH and CDR2 LQKENI. Trimming took 1 base from V and 0 from J, leaving 13 bases between them.

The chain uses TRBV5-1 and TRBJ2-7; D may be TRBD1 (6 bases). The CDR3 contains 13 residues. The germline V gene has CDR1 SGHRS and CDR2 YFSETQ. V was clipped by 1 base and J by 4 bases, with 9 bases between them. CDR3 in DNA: TGCGCCAGCAGCTTGCAGGGGCCGTACGAGCAGTACTTC. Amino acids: CASSLQGPYEQYF.

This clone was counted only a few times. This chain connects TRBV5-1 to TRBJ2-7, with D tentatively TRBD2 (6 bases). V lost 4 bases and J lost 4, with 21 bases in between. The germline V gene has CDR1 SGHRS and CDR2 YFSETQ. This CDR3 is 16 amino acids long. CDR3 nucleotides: TGCGCCAGCAGCCTGCTTTCCGGGACTGGTGGTTACGAGCAGTACTTC. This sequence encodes CASSLLSGTGGYEQYF.

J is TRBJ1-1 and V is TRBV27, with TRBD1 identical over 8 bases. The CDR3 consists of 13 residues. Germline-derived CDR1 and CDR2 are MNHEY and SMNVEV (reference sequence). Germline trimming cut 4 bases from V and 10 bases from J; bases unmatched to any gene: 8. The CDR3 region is CASSSSGGRGAFF. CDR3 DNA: TGTGCCAGCAGTTCTTCAGGGGGCAGGGGAGCTTTCTTT.

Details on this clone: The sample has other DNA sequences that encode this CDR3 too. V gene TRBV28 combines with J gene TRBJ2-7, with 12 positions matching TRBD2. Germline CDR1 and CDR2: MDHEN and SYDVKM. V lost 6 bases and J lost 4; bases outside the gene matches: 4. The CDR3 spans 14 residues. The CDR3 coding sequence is TGTGCCAGCAGCAGACTAGCGGGAGATTACGAGCAGTACTTC. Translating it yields CASSRLAGDYEQYF.

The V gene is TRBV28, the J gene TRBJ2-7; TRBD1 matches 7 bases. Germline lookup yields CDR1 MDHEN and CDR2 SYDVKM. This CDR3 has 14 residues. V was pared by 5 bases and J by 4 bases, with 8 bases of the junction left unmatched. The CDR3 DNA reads TGTGCCAGCAGTCCGGTGGACAGGTCGTACGAGCAGTACTTC. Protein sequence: CASSPVDRSYEQYF.

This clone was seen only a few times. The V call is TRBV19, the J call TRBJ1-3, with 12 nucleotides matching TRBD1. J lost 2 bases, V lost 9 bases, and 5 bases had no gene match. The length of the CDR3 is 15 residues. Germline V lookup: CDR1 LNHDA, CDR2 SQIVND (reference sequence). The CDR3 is CASGTGGFAGNTIYF. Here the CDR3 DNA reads TGTGCCAGCGGGACAGGGGGCTTCGCTGGAAACACCATATATTTT.